Presented here are 5 T cell receptor beta chains from one specimen sequenced in a study of beta chain features in type 1 diabetes. Expressed TCRB transcripts were sequenced after all isolated RNA was converted to cDNA. Sequenced by immunoSEQ multiplex PCR; TCRdb stores in-frame clones only, minus some. This sample yields around 330,000 clones, of which approximately 11% are seen a single time; 0.015% belongs to the top ten. The specimen was naive CD4+ T cells from blood. Receptors originate from a young woman in good health.

This clone was counted between two and nine times. This rearrangement joins TRBV5-6 to TRBJ1-5, with D tentatively TRBD1 (5 bases). The CDR3 length is 15 residues. V was shortened by 2 bases and J by 5 bases, with 14 bases between the two germline ends. Germline CDR1 reads SGHDT; CDR2 reads YYEEEE. CDR3 loop: CASSFWTSDDQPQHF. The CDR3 coding sequence is TGTGCCAGCAGCTTTTGGACATCGGACGATCAGCCCCAGCATTTT.

The rearrangement links TRBV11-2 to TRBJ2-1; TRBD2 matches 12 bases. This CDR3 comprises 18 residues. The V gene's germline CDR1 is SGHAT and CDR2 FQNNGV. The J segment lost 0 bases and the V segment lost 8 bases, leaving 11 bases of the junction unmatched. For the CDR3, the DNA is TGTGCCAGCTTGACTAGCGGGAGACTAAGAAGCTCCTACAATGAGCAGTTCTTC. Translated, it gives CASLTSGRLRSSYNEQFF.

This chain uses TRBV28 with TRBJ2-1, with 14 bases that match TRBD2. After removal of 5 bases from V and 14 bases from J, the junction contained 14 bases not matched to a gene. The germline gives CDR1 MDHEN, CDR2 SYDVKM. The CDR3 has 16 amino acids. For the CDR3, the DNA is TGTGCCAGCAGTCCATCGACCGGGACTAGCGGGAGCCGGGAGTTCTTC. This translates into CASSPSTGTSGSREFF.

There are a few counts of this clone. The rearrangement joins TRBV6-5 to TRBJ2-7; 7 bases are shared with TRBD1. Per the germline V gene, CDR1 is MNHEY and CDR2 is SVGAGI. The J segment lost 4 bases and the V segment lost 2 bases, leaving 11 bases of the junction unmatched. The CDR3 runs 16 residues. The CDR3: CASSYRTGVRLYEQYF. CDR3 bases: TGTGCCAGCAGTTACCGTACAGGGGTTCGTCTTTACGAGCAGTACTTC.

This clone was found a few times. The chain joins TRBV2 to TRBJ2-5; D uncertain. Deletions cut 3 bases from V and 1 base from J, with 6 bases between. Per the germline V gene, CDR1 is SNHLY and CDR2 is FYNNEI. CDR3 length: 13 residues. For the CDR3, the DNA is TGTGCCAGCAGTGAGGCAACCCAAGAGACCCAGTACTTC. Encoded protein: CASSEATQETQYF.